This TCR beta chain derives from a study of T cell repertoires in cytomegalovirus infection. Notes on this clonotype: The antigen is unknown.

Trimming removed 4 bases from V and 4 bases from J; junction bases left unmatched: 4. Germline values: CDR1 MDHEN, CDR2 SYDVKM. There are 16 residues in the CDR3. TCRdb used MiXCR to reprocess the reads, holding one entry per CDR3 protein. The sample has roughly 68,000 distinct CDR3 sequences, more than 20% seen once. The chain employs TRBV28 and TRBJ2-2; 12 nucleotides match TRBD2. This receptor was identified in a human donor in good health (CMV status not recorded). Some clones in this sample may be carry-over from other donors' samples. The sample was PBMCs, sequenced either directly or after in vitro stimulation (not recorded which). The CDR3 region has the DNA TGTGCCAGCAGTTCGACTAGCGGGAGTGGCACCGGGGAGCTGTTTTTT. This sequence encodes CASSSTSGSGTGELFF.